The clone carrying this TCR beta chain has only a few counts. The data derive from a study of regulatory T cells in long-lasting Graves disease. The junction had 6 bases not matched to a gene; V was cut back by 3 bases and J by 5 bases. This CDR3 spans 14 amino acids. Germline V gene lookup returns CDR1 MNHNS and CDR2 SASEGT. Time point reported: newly diagnosed GD, antithyroid drugs for less than 3 months. Researchers made the TCR library from RNA that was extracted from PBMCs. In building TCR beta libraries, iRepertoire HTBI primers were used together with Arm-PCR of CDR3 regions. Each CDR3 protein is one row after TCRdb ran MiXCR on the multiplex PCR reads. The sample holds about 240,000 distinct CDR3 sequences, 20% to 25% seen once.

Sequencing used peripheral blood mononuclear cells (PBMCs), obtained at new diagnosis, from a patient treated with antithyroid drugs. This chain connects TRBV6-1 to TRBJ2-7; 8 bases are a match to TRBD2. This clonotype was sampled from a female donor with Graves disease. In DNA form, the CDR3 reads TGTGCCAGCAGTGATCGGGGGGGCTCGGACGAGCAGTACTTC. This codes for CASSDRGGSDEQYF.